This TCR beta chain was documented in a study of T cells after yellow fever vaccination. TCRdb reprocessed the 5' RACE reads with MiXCR, giving one entry per CDR3 protein. The sample records a few hundred thousand distinct CDR3 sequences, roughly 4% being singletons. CDR1 LGHDT and CDR2 YNNKEL come from the germline V gene (reference sequence). Trimming shortened V by 1 base and J by 6 bases, and 22 bases separated the two germline ends. The length of the CDR3 is 17 residues. This clonotype was counted ten times or more. This TCR derives from a man aged 18 to 29 who received the YFV17D yellow fever vaccine. The chain has TRBV3-1 and TRBJ2-7; no firm D call. The specimen was PBMCs, collected on the day of the yellow fever booster vaccination. The CDR3 loop is CASSQGLGKGLWVEQYF. The DNA for the CDR3 is TGTGCCAGCAGCCAAGGGTTAGGGAAGGGTCTCTGGGTCGAGCAGTACTTC.